The 19 T cell receptor beta chains in this list originate from one sample, sequenced in a study of blood T cell repertoires in COVID-19. The table came from immunoSEQ multiplex PCR; TCRdb's copy has only in-frame clones and leaves some out. This sample has 250,000 to 300,000 clones; about nine tenths occur once, and the top ten carry 1.9%. The sample taken for sequencing was PBMCs or T cells enriched from blood (not recorded which). The receptors stem from a woman aged 55-70 years who had recovered from COVID-19.

This chain connects TRBV5-1 to TRBJ2-1; TRBD1 is a possible D gene (6 bases). Germline-derived CDR1 and CDR2 are SGHRS and YFSETQ. V shed 3 bases and J shed 0 bases, with 13 bases lying between them. The CDR3 is made up of 16 amino acids. DNA of the CDR3: TGCGCCAGCAGCTGGGGGACAAAAGGCTCCTACAATGAGCAGTTCTTC. As protein: CASSWGTKGSYNEQFF.

The chain's CDR3 is CASSLGPGSSKNIQYF. DNA of the CDR3: TGTGCCAGCAGCTTAGGTCCCGGGTCTTCCAAAAACATTCAGTACTTC. The chain has TRBV11-3 and TRBJ2-4; D gene uncertain. The germline V gene has CDR1 SGHNT and CDR2 YENEEA. The length of the CDR3 is 16 residues. The germline V and J ends were trimmed by 1 base and 2 bases, with 12 bases remaining between them.

This clone appeared a single time. The chain uses TRBV6-5 and TRBJ1-2; D remains ambiguous. The V and J ends lost 6 bases and 4 bases respectively, with 9 bases between them. This CDR3 comprises 12 residues. The germline CDR1 and CDR2 sequences are MNHEY and SVGAGI. The CDR3 here is CASRKQAYGYTF. The CDR3 nucleotides read TGTGCCAGCAGGAAGCAAGCCTATGGCTACACCTTC.

This clone appeared a single time. The chain combines TRBV4-1 with TRBJ2-7; possibly TRBD2 for D (6 bases). V was trimmed by 4 bases and J by 2 bases, leaving 9 bases between them. The CDR3 is 13 residues long. Per the germline V gene, CDR1 is MGHRA and CDR2 is YSYEKL. DNA for the CDR3: TGCGCCAGCAGCCCTGGGGAGGCCTACGAGCAGTACTTC. Encoded protein: CASSPGEAYEQYF.

V is TRBV7-2 and J is TRBJ2-7; 12 bases align to TRBD2. This CDR3 region has 16 residues. Per germline, CDR1 SGHTA and CDR2 FQGNSA. After removal of 5 bases from V and 2 bases from J, the junction contained 7 bases not matched to a gene. Written as DNA, the CDR3 is TGTGCCAGCAGCCCCCTCCGACTAGCGGGGGCCTACGAGCAGTACTTC. It is translated as CASSPLRLAGAYEQYF.

DNA for the CDR3: TGTGCCAGCAGCCCCCAGACCAGGGTCTATGGCTACACCTTC. Protein: CASSPQTRVYGYTF. The rearrangement uses TRBV5-6 and TRBJ1-2; D is perhaps TRBD1 (5 bases). The CDR3 totals 14 residues. The V end was cut by 4 bases, the J end by 4 bases, with 14 bases between. Germline assignment: CDR1 SGHDT and CDR2 YYEEEE.

V gene TRBV28 combines with J gene TRBJ1-4; 8 nucleotides match TRBD1. Germline V lookup: CDR1 MDHEN, CDR2 SYDVKM. The CDR3 sequence is 14 residues long. Trimming cost V 3 bases and J 5 bases; bases outside gene matches: 2. The CDR3 region has the DNA TGTGCCAGCAGTTTGAGGGACAGGAATGAAAAACTGTTTTTT. Its translation is CASSLRDRNEKLFF.

The chain links TRBV28 to TRBJ2-1; 7 bases fit TRBD2. V lost 10 bases and J lost 0; bases outside the gene matches: 6. CDR3 length equals 14 residues. Germline CDR1 and CDR2: MDHEN and SYDVKM. CDR3 region: CATTGGSSYNEQFF. As DNA, the CDR3 is TGTGCCACCACCGGGGGGAGCTCCTACAATGAGCAGTTCTTC.

This rearrangement joins TRBV9 to TRBJ2-5; tentatively, D is TRBD1 (6 bases). Germline lookup yields CDR1 SGDLS and CDR2 YYNGEE. This CDR3 is 14 amino acids long. With 1 base removed from V and 5 bases from J, the gap between germline ends came to 12 bases. CDR3 DNA sequence: TGTGCCAGCAGCGTACCGGGGACAAGCGAGACCCAGTACTTC. Encoded protein: CASSVPGTSETQYF.

J is TRBJ1-1 and V is TRBV27; the D is unclear. The CDR3 is 13 amino acids. V was cut by 8 bases and J by 4 bases, with 14 bases left in between. Germline lookup yields CDR1 MNHEY and CDR2 SMNVEV (reference sequence). The CDR3 loop is CASRSITGTEAFF. Here the CDR3 DNA reads TGTGCCAGCCGGTCAATAACCGGCACTGAAGCTTTCTTT.

Remarks on this clone: The germline gene is not matched at one end of the junction; a read error may be the cause. The rearrangement links TRBV7-7 to TRBJ2-5; maybe TRBD2 (6 bases). Looked up from germline, CDR1 is SSHAT and CDR2 is FNYEAQ (reference sequence). CDR3 size: 16 residues. This CDR3 reads CASSLGLGSSGETQYF. The CDR3 coding sequence is TGTGCTAGCAGCTTAGGTCTCGGGAGTAGTGGGGAGACCCAGTACTTC.

V gene TRBV18 combines with J gene TRBJ2-7; D not resolved. From germline, CDR1 is KGHSH and CDR2 LQKENI. Trimming pared 6 bases from V and 0 bases from J, leaving 15 bases between. The CDR3 extends over 15 amino acids. CDR3 nucleotide sequence: TGTGCCAGCTCGAACGGGTTAACTGACTCCTACGAGCAGTACTTC. It encodes CASSNGLTDSYEQYF.

The chain has TRBV18 and TRBJ2-5; weak D call: TRBD1 (7 bases). The CDR3 has 15 amino acids. The germline CDR1 and CDR2 sequences are KGHSH and LQKENI. V was cut by 3 bases and J by 5 bases, with 16 bases left in between. CDR3 nucleotides: TGTGCCAGCTCACCCCTGCCAGGGGGGTTGGAGACCCAGTACTTC. As protein: CASSPLPGGLETQYF.

The rearrangement links TRBV7-6 to TRBJ1-5; TRBD1 matches at 9 bases. The CDR3 sequence is 16 residues long. Germline trimming cut 5 bases from V and 11 bases from J; bases unmatched to any gene: 16. Germline loops: CDR1 SGHVS, CDR2 FNYEAQ. The CDR3 nucleotides are TGTGCCAGCAGCCCTAAACCGGGACAGGGTATATCAGCCCAGCATTTT. It encodes CASSPKPGQGISAQHF.

V is TRBV3-1 (or the pseudogene TRBV3-2) and J is TRBJ2-6; D not resolved. In germline, CDR1 is LGHDT, CDR2 YNNKEL (reference sequence). Trimming removed 1 base from V and 0 bases from J, with 7 bases in between. The CDR3 runs 16 residues. CDR3 bases: TGTGCCAGCAGCCAAGGGGCCGGCTCTGGGGCCAACGTCCTGACTTTC. Translating it yields CASSQGAGSGANVLTF.

The chain couples TRBV7-9 to TRBJ2-1, with 12 nucleotides matching TRBD2. Trimming at V came to 2 bases and at J to 8 bases, leaving 13 bases not matched to a gene. Germline CDR1 SEHNR, CDR2 FQNEAQ (reference sequence). This CDR3 comprises 18 residues. The CDR3 protein is CASSLSGGGTSGWHEQFF. CDR3 DNA sequence: TGTGCCAGCAGCTTATCGGGTGGAGGGACTAGCGGGTGGCATGAGCAGTTCTTC.

This clone has a single count. The rearrangement uses TRBV5-1 and TRBJ1-4; weak D call: TRBD1 (6 bases). The CDR3 is 13 amino acids. Germline values: CDR1 SGHRS, CDR2 YFSETQ. Trimming took off 5 bases at V and 5 bases at J, with 10 bases between the two ends. The CDR3 DNA reads TGCGCCAGCAGGGACAGCGAAAATGAAAAACTGTTTTTT. Protein: CASRDSENEKLFF.

This clone was counted a few times. This chain joins TRBV28 and TRBJ1-5, with D unresolved. V lost 5 bases, J lost 7 bases, and 9 bases lay in between. The germline V gene has CDR1 MDHEN and CDR2 SYDVKM. The CDR3 spans 12 residues. The CDR3 bases are TGTGCCAGCAGTCCGATCAGACAGCCCCAGCATTTT. Protein sequence: CASSPIRQPQHF.

The J gene is TRBJ1-6, the V gene TRBV28; D may be TRBD1 (5 bases). V gave up 10 bases and J gave up 9 bases, with 22 bases separating them. CDR3 size: 15 residues. Germline CDR1 and CDR2: MDHEN and SYDVKM. The chain's CDR3 is CATLGAQGGSSPLHF. CDR3 nucleotide sequence: TGTGCCACCCTAGGCGCGCAGGGAGGCAGTTCACCCCTCCACTTT.